What follows are 7 T cell receptor beta chains derived from one specimen sequenced in a study of blood T cell repertoires in COVID-19. Profiled with immunoSEQ multiplex PCR; TCRdb holds only in-frame clones, not every one. The table records about 140,000 clones, 70% to 90% of them present only once. Sample: PBMCs or T cells enriched from blood (not recorded which). These receptors were collected from a woman between 40 and 55 years old who had recovered from COVID-19.

This clone has only one observation. This chain links TRBV5-1 with TRBJ2-2; 7 bases are a match to TRBD1. This CDR3 region has 16 residues. Losses at the gene ends were 4 bases for V and 6 bases for J; bases not matched to a gene: 12. Per the germline V gene, CDR1 is SGHRS and CDR2 is YFSETQ. CDR3 amino acids: CASSRNPTGSAGELFF. Written as DNA, the CDR3 is TGCGCCAGCAGCCGAAATCCGACAGGGTCGGCCGGGGAGCTGTTTTTT.

V usage is TRBV5-1 and J usage is TRBJ1-5; a possible D gene is TRBD1 (6 bases). V shed 0 bases and J shed 9 bases, with 19 bases lying between them. The V gene's germline CDR1 is SGHRS and CDR2 YFSETQ. This CDR3 is built from 16 residues. CDR3 in DNA: TGCGCCAGCAGCTTGGAAGGGGGGGACACCTTGAGGCCCCAGCATTTT. Amino acid sequence: CASSLEGGDTLRPQHF. Using reference TRBV5-1 and TRBJ1-5 for the parts outside the CDR3, the full variable domain is KAGVTQTPRYLIKTRGQQVTLSCSPISGHRSVSWYQQTPGQGLQFLFEYFSETQRNKGNFPGRFSGRQFSNSRSEMNVSTLELGDSALYLCASSLEGGDTLRPQHFGDGTRLSIL.

This chain joins TRBV9 and TRBJ2-2, with a tentative D call TRBD1 (6 bases). CDR3 length: 13 residues. Germline CDR1 reads SGDLS; CDR2 reads YYNGEE. Trimming pared 6 bases from V and 5 bases from J, leaving 11 bases between. The chain's CDR3 is CASNRVGTGELFF. CDR3 DNA sequence: TGTGCCAGCAACAGGGTGGGGACCGGGGAGCTGTTTTTT.

In this sample, this clone turned up once. The chain couples TRBV10-3 to TRBJ1-2; a possible D gene is TRBD1 (6 bases). The CDR3 consists of 14 residues. Germline CDR1 reads ENHRY; CDR2 reads SYGVKD. V lost 3 bases and J lost 7, with 15 bases in between. Written as DNA, the CDR3 is TGTGCCATCAGTGATCTTCAGGGGATTCGTGGCTACACCTTC. This codes for CAISDLQGIRGYTF.

This clone was found once. The chain joins TRBV14 to TRBJ2-1; TRBD2 aligns across 7 bases. Germline V gives CDR1 SGHDN, CDR2 FVKESK. Unmatched junction bases numbered 4, after V lost 4 bases and J lost 10 bases. The CDR3 length is 12 residues. The CDR3 bases are TGTGCCAGCAGCCTTCGAGCGGGAGAGCAGTTCTTC. It specifies CASSLRAGEQFF.

This clone was recorded many times. The chain recombines TRBV4-1 with TRBJ2-7; TRBD1 matches at 11 bases. The CDR3 spans 16 residues. CDR1 MGHRA and CDR2 YSYEKL come from the germline V gene. V trimming: 0 bases; J trimming: 5 bases; junction bases outside the gene matches: 6. CDR3 loop: CASSQEGGQGANEQYF. In nucleotides, the CDR3 is TGCGCCAGCAGCCAAGAAGGAGGACAGGGGGCAAACGAGCAGTACTTC.

The V and J genes are TRBV13 and TRBJ2-7; 10 bases line up with TRBD2. CDR3 size: 16 residues. J gave up 7 bases and V 4 bases, and 13 bases lay outside the gene matches. Germline V gene data show CDR1 as PRHDT and CDR2 as FYEKMQ (reference sequence). CDR3 protein: CASSSIRAGGPGEQYF. The CDR3 nucleotides are TGTGCCAGCAGCTCAATCCGAGCGGGAGGGCCGGGGGAGCAGTACTTC.